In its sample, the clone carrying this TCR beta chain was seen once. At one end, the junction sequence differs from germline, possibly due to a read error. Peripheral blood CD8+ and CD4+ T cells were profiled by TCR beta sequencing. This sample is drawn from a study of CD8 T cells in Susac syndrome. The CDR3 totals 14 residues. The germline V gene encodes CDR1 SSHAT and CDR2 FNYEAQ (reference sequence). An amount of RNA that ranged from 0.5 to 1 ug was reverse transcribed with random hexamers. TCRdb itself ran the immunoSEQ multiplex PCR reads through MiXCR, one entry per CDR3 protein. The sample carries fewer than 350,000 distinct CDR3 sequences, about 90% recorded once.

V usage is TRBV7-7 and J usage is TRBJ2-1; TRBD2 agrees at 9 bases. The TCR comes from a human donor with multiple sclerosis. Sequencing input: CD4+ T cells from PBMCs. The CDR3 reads CASSSGTSSNEQFF. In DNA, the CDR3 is TGTGCTAGCAGCTCAGGGACTAGCTCAAATGAGCAGTTCTTC.